Below, 7 T cell receptor beta chains from the same sample are listed, as sequenced in a study of glioma-infiltrating T cells after dendritic cell vaccination. Time point reported: after dendritic cell vaccination, including at tumor progression/relapse. Here immunoSEQ multiplex PCR was the method, and the copy in TCRdb shows in-frame clones only, minus some. The sample shows 75,000 to 85,000 clones, more than 75% of them seen only once. The sample was blood, taken after dendritic cell vaccination. These receptors all come from a human donor with glioblastoma.

V is TRBV12-5 and J is TRBJ2-7; D remains unclear. The CDR3 has 13 amino acids. Deletions cut 0 bases from V and 3 bases from J, with 6 bases between. Germline V gene lookup returns CDR1 LGHNT and CDR2 FRNRAP. CDR3 protein: CASGLVPNYEQYF. CDR3 sequence (DNA): TGTGCTAGTGGTTTGGTACCTAACTACGAGCAGTACTTC.

This clone has only a few counts. The chain has TRBV4-1 and TRBJ2-5, with a possible D match to TRBD1 (6 bases). V was trimmed by 4 bases and J by 2 bases, leaving 11 bases between them. This CDR3 spans 14 amino acids. The germline V gene encodes CDR1 MGHRA and CDR2 YSYEKL. In DNA form, the CDR3 reads TGCGCCAGCAGCCGACAGGTGGTGCAAGAGACCCAGTACTTC. It yields the protein CASSRQVVQETQYF.

This chain uses TRBV9 with TRBJ2-1; tentative D call: TRBD1 (6 bases). Germline CDR1 and CDR2: SGDLS and YYNGEE. Trimming removed 0 bases at V and 4 bases at J, with 11 bases between. This CDR3 has 15 residues. For the CDR3, the DNA is TGTGCCAGCAGCGTAGGGGGGCAGTTTTACAATGAGCAGTTCTTC. It is translated as CASSVGGQFYNEQFF.

On this clone itself: Compared with germline, one end of the junction differs, possibly owing to a read error. The identical CDR3 is also encoded by other nucleotide sequences in the sample. The rearrangement links TRBV19 to TRBJ1-6, with 9 bases fitting TRBD1. The CDR3 runs 15 residues. Germline V CDR1 and CDR2: LNHDA, SQIVND (reference sequence). The CDR3 sequence: CASSISRTGESPLHF. The CDR3, as DNA: TGCGCCAGTAGTATCTCACGGACAGGGGAATCACCCCTCCACTTT.

Only a few counts were recorded for this clone. V gene TRBV11-3 combines with J gene TRBJ2-2; 12 positions match TRBD2. J gave up 5 bases and V 4 bases, and 2 bases lay outside the gene matches. CDR1 is SGHNT and CDR2 is YENEEA in the germline V gene. CDR3 length: 15 residues. The CDR3, as DNA: TGTGCCAGCAGCTGGACTAGCGGGGTTACCGGGGAGCTGTTTTTT. This encodes CASSWTSGVTGELFF.

The CDR3 sequence: CASSSTGTVKRENIQYF. CDR3 nucleotide sequence: TGTGCCAGCAGCTCCACCGGGACAGTCAAGAGGGAAAACATTCAGTACTTC. The genes are TRBV5-6 and TRBJ2-4, with 7 bases fitting TRBD1. This CDR3 has 17 residues. J was trimmed by 5 bases and V by 3 bases; bases with no gene match: 14. Per the germline V gene, CDR1 is SGHDT and CDR2 is YYEEEE.

The chain has TRBV5-4 and TRBJ2-5, with D uncertain. Germline assignment: CDR1 SGHNT and CDR2 YYREEE (reference sequence). The CDR3 contains 13 residues. V was clipped by 8 bases and J by 2 bases, with 13 bases between them. The CDR3, as DNA: TGTGCCAGGGTGTCGGAGCCACAAGAGACCCAGTACTTC. Its translation is CARVSEPQETQYF.